This T cell receptor (beta chain) was found in a study of identical twins. Findings and caveats of the study: Cord blood beta clonotypes that were abundant carried fewer insertions, and memory repertoires showed no such trend.

This clonotype occurred many times. What it binds is not known. TCRdb re-analysed the 5' RACE reads in MiXCR, keeping a single row per CDR3 protein. The table records around 680,000 distinct CDR3 sequences, over 8.5% of them present only once. The germline V and J ends were trimmed by 2 bases and 11 bases, with 17 bases remaining between them. Germline assignment: CDR1 DFQATT and CDR2 SNEGSKA (reference sequence). The CDR3 length is 13 residues. The sample was also linked to a second study, of yellow fever vaccine responses in identical twins.

The chain employs TRBV20-1 and TRBJ2-3; the D gene is possibly TRBD2 (6 bases). Sequences were obtained from PBMCs. This TCR came from a woman aged 18-29 years in good health. The CDR3 loop is CSARQAGPGGQYF. The CDR3 DNA sequence: TGCAGTGCTAGACAAGCGGGCCCTGGGGGGCAGTATTTT.